This entry describes one T cell receptor (beta chain). The antigen it recognizes is unknown. No qualities accompany the bases; no much larger clone lies one base away. In Seattle, one collaborating source enrolled patients while the infection was active and tracked those patients longitudinally over the course of disease. The collaborating institutions used their own protocols to collect whole blood in K2EDTA tubes. For TCRbeta analysis, collaborators shipped samples as frozen whole blood, isolated PBMCs, or DNA extracted from either of those sample types. This record belongs to a study of blood T cell repertoires in COVID-19 (dated by TCRdb to the early 2020s). Study-level background: The collaborator samples originated in the United States, Italy and Spain and spanned the acute and convalescent phases of COVID-19. The prospective study material was composed of cDNA or gDNA derived from T cells, B-cell-depleted T cells, or PBMCs. A de-identified subject ID, COVID-19 status, age in years and sex were almost always included in the sample metadata. Samples came from the ongoing ImmuneRACE study (first 160 participants) plus 1,254 subjects from 6 global collaborators. A freely available public database, intended as a resource for researchers studying the immune response to SARS-CoV-2, is where the repertoires were released. The dataset comprised deeply sampled blood TCRbeta repertoires from subjects exposed to, actively infected with, or recovered from COVID-19. Where available, HLA class I and class II types were obtained from metadata supplied by the sample provider rather than from assay-based typing.

TCRbeta CDR3 regions were amplified from genomic DNA by means of the immunoSEQ Assay, a bias-controlled multiplex PCR. As for the authors' bioinformatics: The number of nucleated cells in each sample was estimated by amplification of reference gene primers within the assay. To quantify the absolute abundance of each unique TCRbeta CDR3 rearrangement, sequence reads were collapsed and filtered. Productive Simpson clonality was computed per sample as the square root of Simpson's diversity index over productive rearrangements. TCRdb's version of the immuneACCESS table is confined to in-frame rearrangements and falls short of the full clone set. An unresolved V gene accounts for under half of the shortfall where checked; the remainder is of unknown origin. V and J calls and clone size are given by that table; D and trimming were obtained from the DNA. The table for this sample lists a few hundred thousand clones; about 91% of them were counted only once. The top ten clones comprise around 6.5% of the sample.

Beyond this particular receptor, the publication reports: The quantity of clinical and demographic metadata differed by source and by participant and was supplied without curation.

According to the germline V gene, CDR1 reads SGHRS and CDR2 reads YFSETQ. Measured from the cysteine to the phenylalanine, the CDR3 is 15 residues long. Solely the CDR3 DNA is kept, with 45 bases framed from the first base. Trimming removed 3 bases from V and 0 bases from J; the gene matches leave 2 bases unexplained. The rearranged chain carries TRBV5-1 and TRBJ1-1, and TRBD1 aligns with 10 junction nucleotides. The sample was peripheral blood. This TCR came from a woman aged 25 to 39 with COVID-19, enrolled during active disease. The nucleotide sequence reads TGCGCCAGCAGCTCCGGGACAGGGGTGAACACTGAAGCTTTCTTT. Its protein reads: CASSSGTGVNTEAFF.